This is a list of T cell receptor beta chains from one sample in a study of yellow fever vaccine responses in identical twins. TCRdb re-derived calls from the RT-PCR reads in MiXCR, one entry per CDR3 protein. The sample yields roughly 6,900 distinct CDR3 sequences, around 84% seen once. This sample comprised T cells from blood (PBMCs), unsorted or a sorted subset (not recorded which), obtained before or after yellow fever vaccination (not recorded which). The receptors were gathered from a young woman who received the yellow fever vaccine. CDR3s include the opening cysteine and the closing phenylalanine or tryptophan. Fields, in order: V gene, J gene, D gene, clone size, CDR3 protein, CDR3 DNA. A D gene is named only where the DNA matches it firmly. Size values are once, few and many counts, or a class for expanded clones, and some rows have none.

>TRBV2|TRBJ2-3|TRBD2|-
CANSEVAGVVTQYF
TGTGCCAACAGTGAAGTGGCGGGAGTGGTTACGCAGTATTTT
>TRBV4-3|TRBJ1-5|-|once
CASSQDRQGTPNQPQHF
TGCGCCAGCAGCCAAGATCGGCAAGGGACACCTAATCAGCCCCAGCATTTT
>TRBV23-1|TRBJ2-5|-|once
CASSQWSFQETQYF
TGCGCCAGCAGTCAATGGTCCTTCCAAGAGACCCAGTACTTC
>TRBV6-5|TRBJ2-7|-|once
CASSFSFTNEQYF
TGTGCCAGCAGTTTTAGTTTTACCAACGAGCAGTACTTC
>TRBV18|TRBJ2-7|TRBD2|large
CASSTSGPSYEQYF
TGTGCCAGCTCAACTAGCGGTCCTTCCTACGAGCAGTACTTC
>TRBV28|TRBJ2-7|TRBD1|-
CASSQDRGLFQQYF
TGTGCCAGCAGCCAGGACAGGGGCTTATTCCAGCAGTACTTC
>TRBV20-1|TRBJ2-1|-|-
CSARPGTAASYNEQFF
TGCAGTGCTAGGCCCGGAACAGCCGCCTCCTACAATGAGCAGTTCTTC
>TRBV2|TRBJ1-3|-|few
CASSEANVRGNTIYF
TGTGCCAGCAGTGAAGCAAATGTTCGGGGAAACACCATATATTTT
>TRBV29-1|TRBJ2-5|-|-
CSVEVLQETQYF
TGCAGCGTTGAAGTCTTACAAGAGACCCAGTACTTC
>TRBV11-2|TRBJ2-1|TRBD2|few
CASSLSGLAAYNEQFF
TGTGCCAGCAGCTTATCAGGACTAGCAGCTTACAATGAGCAGTTCTTC
>TRBV13|TRBJ2-3|-|-
CASSLYSTDTQYF
TGTGCCAGCAGCCTATATAGCACAGATACGCAGTATTTT
>TRBV27|TRBJ2-7|-|-
CASSWARSNPEQYF
TGTGCCAGCAGTTGGGCTCGGTCGAATCCAGAGCAGTACTTC
>TRBV4-3|TRBJ1-2|TRBD1|-
CASSQEAGTGGYGYTF
TGCGCCAGCAGCCAAGAGGCCGGGACAGGGGGCTATGGCTACACCTTC
>TRBV11-1|TRBJ1-2|-|-
CASSFQPAGSYGYTF
TGTGCCAGCAGCTTTCAGCCAGCAGGGTCCTATGGCTACACCTTC
>TRBV29-1|TRBJ2-1|TRBD2|-
CSVHPGTSAYNEQFF
TGCAGCGTGCATCCCGGGACTAGCGCCTACAATGAGCAGTTCTTC
>TRBV2|TRBJ2-7|TRBD1|-
CASTLPTGDYEQYF
TGTGCCAGCACGCTCCCGACAGGGGACTACGAGCAGTACTTC
>TRBV9|TRBJ2-7|TRBD1|-
CASSVGIRGQGADEQYF
TGTGCCAGCAGCGTAGGGATAAGAGGACAGGGGGCAGACGAGCAGTACTTC
>TRBV5-4|TRBJ1-4|-|-
CASSPMAGRNEKLFF
TGTGCCAGCAGCCCGATGGCCGGGCGGAATGAAAAACTGTTTTTT